A selection of T cell receptor beta chains follows, all from one sample in a study of type 1 regulatory T cells. In TCRdb, the reads were re-called with MiXCR into one record per CDR3 protein. The sample includes 15,000 to 20,000 distinct CDR3 sequences, 10% seen only once; the top ten take approximately 2.8%. The sequenced sample consisted of CD4+ T cells, either the whole sample or a sorted fraction (not recorded which). The source is a human donor in good health. CDR3s include the opening cysteine and the closing phenylalanine or tryptophan.

j_gene | v_gene | CDR3aa
TRBJ2-6 | TRBV6-5 | CASSYGQPTHVLTF
TRBJ2-5 | TRBV7-9 | CASSFTGETQYF
TRBJ2-7 | TRBV10-3 | CAISRGLAGSYEQYF
TRBJ2-1 | TRBV5-1 | CASRVGAEAQFF
TRBJ2-7 | TRBV29-1 | CSVEGTSGTTYEQYF
TRBJ2-7 | TRBV20-1 | CSAKDRVHEQYF
TRBJ2-2 | TRBV7-2 | CASSRQGIMNTGELFF
TRBJ1-5 | TRBV6-5 | CASSTDRDQPQHF
TRBJ2-1 | TRBV6-6 | CASSYMGLAGVYNEQFF
TRBJ2-3 | TRBV5-4 | CASSLDFKDTDTQYF
TRBJ2-1 | TRBV12-3/TRBV12-4 | CASSYRGGSYNEQFF
TRBJ2-7 | TRBV20-1 | CSAHWRESSYEQYF
TRBJ2-2 | TRBV5-1 | CASRSGNPGTGELFF
TRBJ1-6 | TRBV25-1 | CASSESWFSPLHF
TRBJ2-7 | TRBV20-1 | CSARTSGNYEQYF
TRBJ2-5 | TRBV2 | CASSESWETQYF
TRBJ2-1 | TRBV20-1 | CSAPKAAHNEQFF